This TCR beta chain originates from a study of post-analysis software for immune sequencing data. Overall study: Both relapsing-remitting and secondary progressive multiple sclerosis featured among the disease courses, as did progressive-relapsing multiple sclerosis.

General observations from the study: Patients showed TRBV5-6, TRBV5-1 and TRBV20-1 among five TRBV segments more frequent than in controls. F measure showed strong co-clustering of same-batch samples.

Of note for this clonotype: Its antigen is as yet unknown.

Libraries were made from TCR beta cDNA, and they carried unique molecular identifiers. TCRdb re-called the PCR reads through MiXCR, storing one row per CDR3 protein. The sample consists of hundreds of thousands of distinct CDR3 sequences, 25% to 30% of them appearing once. The germline V gene encodes CDR1 SGHTA and CDR2 FQGNSA. CDR3 length: 12 residues. V lost 6 bases and J 12 bases, leaving 12 bases between the germline ends. The J gene is TRBJ1-6, the V gene TRBV7-2; tentative D call: TRBD1 (5 bases). The TCR originated in a girl under 18 with multiple sclerosis. Sequencing input: blood. The CDR3 sequence: CASREPGGPLHF. CDR3 DNA sequence: TGTGCCAGCAGGGAACCTGGGGGACCCCTCCACTTT.